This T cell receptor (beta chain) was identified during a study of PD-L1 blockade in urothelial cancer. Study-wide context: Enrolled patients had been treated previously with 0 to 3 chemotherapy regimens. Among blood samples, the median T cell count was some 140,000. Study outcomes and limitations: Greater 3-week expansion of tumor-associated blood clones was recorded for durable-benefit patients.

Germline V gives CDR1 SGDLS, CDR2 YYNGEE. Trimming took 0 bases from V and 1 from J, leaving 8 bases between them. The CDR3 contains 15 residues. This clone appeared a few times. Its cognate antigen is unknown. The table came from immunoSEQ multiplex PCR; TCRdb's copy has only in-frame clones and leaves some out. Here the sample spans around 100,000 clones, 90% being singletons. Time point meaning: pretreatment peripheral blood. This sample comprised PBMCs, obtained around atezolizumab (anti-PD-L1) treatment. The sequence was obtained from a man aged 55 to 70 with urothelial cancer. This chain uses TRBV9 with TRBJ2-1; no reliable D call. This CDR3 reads CASSVERWSYNEQFF. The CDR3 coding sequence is TGTGCCAGCAGCGTAGAGAGGTGGTCCTACAATGAGCAGTTCTTC.